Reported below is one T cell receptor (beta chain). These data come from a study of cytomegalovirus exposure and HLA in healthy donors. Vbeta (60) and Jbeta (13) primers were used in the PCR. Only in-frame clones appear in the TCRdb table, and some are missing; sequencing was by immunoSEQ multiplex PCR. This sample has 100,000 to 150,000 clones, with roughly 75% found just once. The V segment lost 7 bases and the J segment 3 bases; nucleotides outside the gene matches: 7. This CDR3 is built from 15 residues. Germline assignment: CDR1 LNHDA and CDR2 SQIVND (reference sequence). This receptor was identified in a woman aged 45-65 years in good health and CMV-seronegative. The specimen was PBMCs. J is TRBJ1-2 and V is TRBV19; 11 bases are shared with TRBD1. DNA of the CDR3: TGTGCCAGTAACGCGGACAGGGGGCGCCACTATGGCTACACCTTC. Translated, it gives CASNADRGRHYGYTF. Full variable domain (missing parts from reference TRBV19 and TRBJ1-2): DGGITQSPKYLFRKEGQNVTLSCEQNLNHDAMYWYRQDPGQGLRLIYYSQIVNDFQKGDIAEGYSVSREKKESFPLTVTSAQKNPTAFYLCASNADRGRHYGYTFGSGTRLTVV.